Below are 29 T cell receptor beta chains sequenced from a single sample in a study of OX40 agonist ivuxolimab in advanced cancers. This table comes from immunoSEQ multiplex PCR, and its TCRdb copy is limited to in-frame clones, with some not included. The data show some 66,000 clones, with 75% to 90% seen just once and roughly 2.4% held by the top ten. The specimen was CD4+ or CD8+ T cells sorted from blood, collected in a trial of the OX40 agonist ivuxolimab. Receptors were obtained from an adult with an advanced solid tumor such as melanoma, head and neck, liver or kidney cancer.

The V and J genes are TRBV20-1 and TRBJ1-2; no clear D. CDR3 size: 11 residues. V dropped 6 bases and J dropped 10 bases, with 15 bases sitting between them. Germline loops: CDR1 DFQATT, CDR2 SNEGSKA (reference sequence). The CDR3 region is CSARILEDYTF. As DNA, the CDR3 is TGCAGTGCGAGAATCCTGGAGGACTACACCTTC.

The chain links TRBV11-2 to TRBJ2-5, with D unresolved. Germline-derived CDR1 and CDR2 are SGHAT and FQNNGV. The CDR3 consists of 14 residues. The V end lost 1 base, the J end lost 1 base, and 7 bases lay between the germline ends. The CDR3 reads CASSLGASQETQYF. The CDR3 bases are TGTGCCAGCAGCTTAGGGGCGTCCCAAGAGACCCAGTACTTC. The entire variable domain, with the rest obtained from reference TRBV11-2 and TRBJ2-5, is as follows: EAGVAQSPRYKIIEKRQSVAFWCNPISGHATLYWYQQILGQGPKLLIQFQNNGVVDDSQLPKDRFSAERLKGVDSTLKIQPAKLEDSAVYLCASSLGASQETQYFGPGTRLLVL.

This chain uses TRBV18 with TRBJ2-2; D ambiguous. The V gene's germline CDR1 is KGHSH and CDR2 LQKENI. V lost 1 base and J lost 1, with 7 bases in between. CDR3 length: 15 amino acids. The CDR3, as DNA: TGTGCCAGCTCACCACTTGAGGTGAACACCGGGGAGCTGTTTTTT. Its protein product is CASSPLEVNTGELFF.

CDR3 sequence: CASSLEDTGELFF. As DNA, the CDR3 is TGTGCCAGCAGCTTAGAGGACACCGGGGAGCTGTTTTTT. The rearrangement uses TRBV7-7 and TRBJ2-2; D ambiguous. CDR3 length: 13 amino acids. From germline, CDR1 is SSHAT and CDR2 FNYEAQ (reference sequence). Trimming left V 1 base short and J 3 bases short, with 3 bases between.

The V and J genes are TRBV29-1 and TRBJ1-4, with a weak D call TRBD1 (6 bases). The CDR3 totals 12 residues. Germline CDR1 SQVTM, CDR2 ANQGSEA. The V gene lost 0 bases and the J gene lost 12 bases, with 11 bases spanning the gap. CDR3 coding DNA: TGCAGCGTTGAAGAACCCGGGGGGCAACTGTTTTTT. It codes for CSVEEPGGQLFF.

V gene TRBV4-1 combines with J gene TRBJ1-2, with a weak D call TRBD1 (5 bases). Germline V lookup: CDR1 MGHRA, CDR2 YSYEKL. The CDR3 contains 14 residues. Trimming took off 4 bases at V and 0 bases at J, with 9 bases between the two ends. The CDR3 DNA reads as TGCGCCAGCAGCCGGGGGGGACCTAACTATGGCTACACCTTC. Residues: CASSRGGPNYGYTF.

The chain joins TRBV29-1 to TRBJ2-7; no definite D call. Trimming took 0 bases from V and 7 from J, leaving 13 bases between them. The CDR3 length is 13 residues. Germline V gene lookup returns CDR1 SQVTM and CDR2 ANQGSEA. CDR3 in amino acids: CSVEDRPPGEQYF. The CDR3 DNA is TGCAGCGTTGAAGATCGGCCTCCCGGGGAGCAGTACTTC.

This clone was detected a few times. V gene TRBV15 combines with J gene TRBJ1-1, with D unresolved. The germline V and J ends were trimmed by 1 base and 0 bases, with 3 bases remaining between them. The germline V gene encodes CDR1 LNHNV and CDR2 YYDKDF (reference sequence). This CDR3 contains 13 residues. DNA for the CDR3: TGTGCCACCAGCAGAGTAATGAACACTGAAGCTTTCTTT. This sequence encodes CATSRVMNTEAFF. Variable domain in full (rest from reference TRBV15 and TRBJ1-1): DAMVIQNPRYQVTQFGKPVTLSCSQTLNHNVMYWYQQKSSQAPKLLFHYYDKDFNNEADTPDNFQSRRPNTSFCFLDIRSPGLGDTAMYLCATSRVMNTEAFFGQGTRLTVV.

This clone is large. The CDR3 DNA sequence: TGTGCCAGCAGCCAAGATTACAATTTGGCAGGGTACGAGCAGTACTTC. Its translation: CASSQDYNLAGYEQYF. The V and J genes are TRBV4-2 and TRBJ2-7; D perhaps matches TRBD1 (5 bases). Trimming left V 0 bases short and J 4 bases short, with 16 bases between. Germline lookup yields CDR1 LGHNA and CDR2 YNFKEQ. There are 16 residues in the CDR3.

This chain uses TRBV19 with TRBJ2-1; no clear D gene. CDR1 and CDR2 (germline): LNHDA, SQIVND (reference sequence). The CDR3 loop spans 10 amino acids. The ends were cut back, 8 bases at V and 6 bases at J, with 5 bases in the middle. The CDR3, as DNA: TGTGCCAGTGGGCGCAATGAGCAGTTCTTC. Amino acid sequence: CASGRNEQFF.

J is TRBJ1-1 and V is TRBV5-8; maybe TRBD1 (5 bases). The CDR3 totals 17 residues. V gave up 2 bases and J gave up 2 bases, with 19 bases separating them. CDR1 SGHTS and CDR2 YDEGEE come from the germline V gene. The CDR3 DNA reads TGTGCCAGCAGCTTTCTTGCAGGGTCCCCCACTAACACTGAAGCTTTCTTT. Its protein is CASSFLAGSPTNTEAFF. Based on the CDR3 plus reference TRBV5-8 and TRBJ1-1, the full variable domain is EAGVTQSPTHLIKTRGQQATLRCSPISGHTSVYWYQQALGLGLQFLLWYDEGEERNRGNFPPRFSGRQFPNYSSELNVNALELEDSALYLCASSFLAGSPTNTEAFFGQGTRLTVV.

The chain uses TRBV7-2 and TRBJ2-1; 10 bases fit TRBD1. The CDR3 is 15 residues long. The germline V gene encodes CDR1 SGHTA and CDR2 FQGNSA. V was pared by 6 bases and J by 7 bases, with 9 bases of the junction left unmatched. The CDR3, as DNA: TGTGCCAGCAGTTCAGACAGGGGGCTGTGGAATGAGCAGTTCTTC. This gives the protein CASSSDRGLWNEQFF.

This clone turned up a few times. The CDR3 loop reads CSGYDWPSYNEQFF. The DNA for the CDR3 is TGCAGCGGCTACGATTGGCCCTCCTACAATGAGCAGTTCTTC. The chain combines TRBV29-1 with TRBJ2-1; D unclear. The V gene lost 7 bases and the J gene lost 0 bases, with 13 bases spanning the gap. Germline V gene lookup returns CDR1 SQVTM and CDR2 ANQGSEA. This CDR3 comprises 14 residues.

This clone was seen a few times. The chain carries TRBV19 and TRBJ1-1; no clear D gene. The CDR3 covers 13 residues. Trimming took 3 bases from V and 4 from J, leaving 9 bases between them. Germline V gene lookup returns CDR1 LNHDA and CDR2 SQIVND (reference sequence). In DNA, the CDR3 is TGTGCCAGTAGTATCGTTAAGGGCACTGAAGCTTTCTTT. Residues: CASSIVKGTEAFF.

This clone was seen just once. The J gene is TRBJ1-1, the V gene TRBV19, with D maybe TRBD1 (5 bases). Trimming took 4 bases from V and 3 from J, leaving 12 bases between them. Germline values: CDR1 LNHDA, CDR2 SQIVND (reference sequence). The CDR3 covers 14 residues. CDR3 residues: CASSNPQEYTEAFF. CDR3 DNA: TGTGCCAGTAGTAACCCACAGGAGTACACTGAAGCTTTCTTT.

The CDR3 loop is CASSQDTSGRLYEQYF. CDR3 nucleotide sequence: TGTGCCAGCAGTCAAGATACTAGCGGGAGGCTCTACGAGCAGTACTTC. This chain joins TRBV28 and TRBJ2-7; 12 bases align to TRBD2. The V gene end was trimmed by 5 bases and the J gene end by 3 bases; junction bases not matched to a gene: 8. From germline, CDR1 is MDHEN and CDR2 SYDVKM. CDR3 size: 16 residues. Complete variable domain (other parts from reference TRBV28 and TRBJ2-7): DVKVTQSSRYLVKRTGEKVFLECVQDMDHENMFWYRQDPGLGLRLIYFSYDVKMKEKGDIPEGYSVSREKKERFSLILESASTNQTSMYLCASSQDTSGRLYEQYFGPGTRLTVT.

V is TRBV29-1 and J is TRBJ2-7; the match to TRBD2 covers 8 bases. Germline assignment: CDR1 SQVTM and CDR2 ANQGSEA. The V segment lost 6 bases and the J segment 5 bases; nucleotides outside the gene matches: 12. The CDR3 loop spans 14 amino acids. The CDR3 spells CSVALRLAGNEQYF. The CDR3 DNA reads as TGCAGCGTGGCCCTACGGCTAGCGGGCAACGAGCAGTACTTC.

This CDR3 is CAAGVGGAYEQYF. The CDR3 nucleotides read TGTGCCGCCGGGGTTGGCGGCGCCTACGAGCAGTACTTC. This chain joins TRBV27 and TRBJ2-7; a weak D match, TRBD2 (5 bases). The V gene's germline CDR1 is MNHEY and CDR2 SMNVEV (reference sequence). Trimming cost V 11 bases and J 2 bases, with 16 bases left between them. The CDR3 is 13 residues long.

The chain employs TRBV4-2 and TRBJ2-2; the match to TRBD2 covers 7 bases. Germline CDR1 reads LGHNA; CDR2 reads YNFKEQ. J gave up 4 bases and V 4 bases, and 15 bases lay outside the gene matches. CDR3 length equals 18 residues. This CDR3 is CASSRGLADGGGTGELFF. DNA for the CDR3: TGTGCCAGCAGCCGCGGGCTAGCGGACGGAGGTGGCACCGGGGAGCTGTTTTTT.

The rearrangement uses TRBV14 and TRBJ2-3; 9 bases are shared with TRBD2. The J segment lost 4 bases and the V segment lost 2 bases, leaving 4 bases of the junction unmatched. The CDR3 covers 15 residues. Per germline, CDR1 SGHDN and CDR2 FVKESK. The CDR3 region is CASSQWASGADTQYF. The CDR3 DNA is TGTGCCAGCAGCCAATGGGCTAGCGGGGCAGATACGCAGTATTTT.

This clone appeared once. This rearrangement joins TRBV4-1 to TRBJ2-3, with D hard to call. V lost 5 bases and J lost 0, with 15 bases in between. Germline values: CDR1 MGHRA, CDR2 YSYEKL. CDR3 length: 16 amino acids. The CDR3 here is CASSGTIDPSTDTQYF. CDR3 nucleotides: TGCGCCAGCAGCGGAACCATTGACCCTAGCACAGATACGCAGTATTTT.

The chain uses TRBV18 and TRBJ1-1; D remains ambiguous. Germline CDR1 reads KGHSH; CDR2 reads LQKENI. V dropped 1 base and J dropped 1 base, with 7 bases sitting between them. CDR3 length: 14 amino acids. The CDR3 loop reads CASSPLGQNTEAFF. CDR3 nucleotide sequence: TGTGCCAGCTCACCACTGGGCCAGAACACTGAAGCTTTCTTT.

V and J are TRBV5-1 and TRBJ1-4; 7 positions match TRBD1. Germline V gives CDR1 SGHRS, CDR2 YFSETQ. Trimming removed 3 bases from V and 2 bases from J; junction bases left unmatched: 7. The CDR3 loop spans 16 amino acids. CDR3 sequence: CASSSGLQGTNEKLFF. The CDR3 nucleotides are TGCGCCAGCAGCTCTGGCTTACAGGGGACTAATGAAAAACTGTTTTTT.

This chain uses TRBV19 with TRBJ2-7, with D maybe TRBD1 (5 bases). Germline loops: CDR1 LNHDA, CDR2 SQIVND (reference sequence). CDR3 size: 14 residues. Trimming left V 3 bases short and J 0 bases short, with 9 bases between. The CDR3 region is CASSIQGYSYEQYF. The CDR3 coding sequence is TGTGCCAGTAGTATTCAGGGTTACTCCTACGAGCAGTACTTC.

The sample holds a few counts of this clone. This chain links TRBV5-4 with TRBJ2-3; 7 bases fit TRBD1. The CDR3 is 16 amino acids. The germline gives CDR1 SGHNT, CDR2 YYREEE (reference sequence). The V segment lost 0 bases and the J segment 0 bases; nucleotides outside the gene matches: 4. This CDR3 reads CASSLEDRPSTDTQYF. The CDR3 region has the DNA TGTGCCAGCAGCTTGGAGGACAGGCCTAGCACAGATACGCAGTATTTT.

CDR3 loop: CASSLEGQGGLGYTF. The DNA for the CDR3 is TGTGCCAGCAGCTTAGAAGGCCAGGGAGGGCTTGGCTACACCTTC. This chain connects TRBV7-8 to TRBJ1-2; tentatively, D is TRBD1 (5 bases). The CDR3 is made up of 15 amino acids. Trimming removed 1 base from V and 7 bases from J, with 16 bases in between. Per germline, CDR1 SGHVS and CDR2 FQNEAQ.

The chain combines TRBV29-1 with TRBJ1-5; no clear D gene. Trimming cost V 4 bases and J 4 bases, with 11 bases left between them. This CDR3 comprises 13 residues. CDR1 SQVTM and CDR2 ANQGSEA come from the germline V gene. This CDR3 reads CSVGAGKNQPQHF. The CDR3 DNA reads TGCAGCGTTGGGGCGGGTAAGAATCAGCCCCAGCATTTT. The variable domain in full, completed from reference TRBV29-1 and TRBJ1-5, reads SAVISQKPSRDICQRGTSLTIQCQVDSQVTMMFWYRQQPGQSLTLIATANQGSEATYESGFVIDKFPISRPNLTFSTLTVSNMSPEDSSIYLCSVGAGKNQPQHFGDGTRLSIL.

The genes are TRBV19 and TRBJ2-5; weak D call: TRBD2 (6 bases). The J call may be wrong; the DNA end is better matched by TRBJ2-7. The CDR3 is made up of 14 amino acids. Germline loops: CDR1 LNHDA, CDR2 SQIVND (reference sequence). This CDR3 reads CASSADGGTYEQYF. In DNA form, the CDR3 reads TGTGCCAGTAGTGCGGACGGAGGGACCTACGAGCAGTACTTC.

As for this clone: Other DNA variants within this sample encode the same CDR3. This sequence joins TRBV5-1 and TRBJ2-2; possibly TRBD2 for D (6 bases). The ends were cut back, 0 bases at V and 5 bases at J, with 11 bases in the middle. In germline, CDR1 is SGHRS, CDR2 YFSETQ. This CDR3 comprises 15 residues. The CDR3 DNA sequence: TGCGCCAGCAGCTTGGAGGGAGGTCGGACCGGGGAGCTGTTTTTT. Encoded protein: CASSLEGGRTGELFF.